This TCR beta chain was sequenced during a study of shared clonotypes between healthy human individuals. In the study overall: With ages of 18 to 49, the donors were a couple of women and a few men. Overall study findings and caveats: In this cohort, only blood was sampled, and tissue repertoires likely differ. The study generally estimated greater richness for naive than memory subsets.

The split of CD4+ cells yielded CD45RA+ naive and CD45RA-negative memory subsets. CDR1 is SGHRS, CDR2 YFSETQ, per germline. The CDR3 loop spans 15 amino acids. The germline V and J ends were trimmed by 2 bases and 4 bases, with 12 bases remaining between them. In regard to this clone: Its specificity is not known.

Profiling relied on immunoSEQ multiplex PCR, and the TCRdb table lists in-frame clones only, not all of them. The sample records 2,500,000 or so clones, around 90% being singletons. The TCR was taken from a man younger than 30 in good health. The sample was naive CD4+ T cells sorted from blood. The subset denotes: CD45RA+ positively selected. This chain uses TRBV5-1 with TRBJ2-2, with a weak D call TRBD2 (7 bases). Here the CDR3 DNA reads TGCGCCAGCAGCTTTAAGGGGGGGAGCACCGGGGAGCTGTTTTTT. This sequence encodes CASSFKGGSTGELFF.